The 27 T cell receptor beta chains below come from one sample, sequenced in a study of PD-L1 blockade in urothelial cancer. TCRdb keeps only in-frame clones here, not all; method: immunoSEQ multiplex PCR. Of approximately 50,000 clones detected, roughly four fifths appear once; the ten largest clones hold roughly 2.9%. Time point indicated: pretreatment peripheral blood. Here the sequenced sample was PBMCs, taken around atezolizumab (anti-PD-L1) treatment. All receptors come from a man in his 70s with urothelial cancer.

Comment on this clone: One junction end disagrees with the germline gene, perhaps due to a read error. This CDR3 reads CASREGLSLGNEQFF. CDR3 bases: TGTGCCAGCAGGGAAGGTCTCTCCCTCGGCAATGAGCAGTTCTTC. The chain couples TRBV2 to TRBJ2-1; no definite D call. The CDR3 consists of 15 residues. The germline V gene encodes CDR1 SNHLY and CDR2 FYNNEI.

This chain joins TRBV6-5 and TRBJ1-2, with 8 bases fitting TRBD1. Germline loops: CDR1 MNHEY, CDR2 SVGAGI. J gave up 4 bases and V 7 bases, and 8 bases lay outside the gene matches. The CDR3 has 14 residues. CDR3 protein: CASMRQGAVYGYTF. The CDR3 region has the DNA TGTGCCAGCATGAGGCAGGGGGCAGTCTATGGCTACACCTTC.

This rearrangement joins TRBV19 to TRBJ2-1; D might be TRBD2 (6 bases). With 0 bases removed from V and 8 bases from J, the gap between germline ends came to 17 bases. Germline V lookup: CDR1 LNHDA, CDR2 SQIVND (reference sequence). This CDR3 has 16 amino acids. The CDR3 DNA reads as TGTGCCAGTAGTATAGAGGGGCGGGGCGGCGGGGATGAGCAGTTCTTC. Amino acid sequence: CASSIEGRGGGDEQFF.

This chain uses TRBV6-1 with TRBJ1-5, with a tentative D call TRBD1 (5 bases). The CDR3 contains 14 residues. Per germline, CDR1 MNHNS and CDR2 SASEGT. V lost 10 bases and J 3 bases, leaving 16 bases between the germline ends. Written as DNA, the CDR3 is TGTGCCACCCGGAGAGGGGACTACAATCAGCCCCAGCATTTT. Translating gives CATRRGDYNQPQHF.

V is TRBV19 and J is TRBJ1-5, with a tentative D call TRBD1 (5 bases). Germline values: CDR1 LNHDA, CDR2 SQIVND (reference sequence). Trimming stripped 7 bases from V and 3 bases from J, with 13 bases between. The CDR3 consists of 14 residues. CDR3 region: CASIKSGINQPQHF. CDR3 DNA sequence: TGTGCCAGTATCAAATCAGGGATCAATCAGCCCCAGCATTTT. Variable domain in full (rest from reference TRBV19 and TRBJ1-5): DGGITQSPKYLFRKEGQNVTLSCEQNLNHDAMYWYRQDPGQGLRLIYYSQIVNDFQKGDIAEGYSVSREKKESFPLTVTSAQKNPTAFYLCASIKSGINQPQHFGDGTRLSIL.

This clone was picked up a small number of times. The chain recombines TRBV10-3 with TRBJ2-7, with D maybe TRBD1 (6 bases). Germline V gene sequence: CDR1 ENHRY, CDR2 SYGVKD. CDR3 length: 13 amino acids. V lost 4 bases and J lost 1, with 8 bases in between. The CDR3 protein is CAISGQASYEQYF. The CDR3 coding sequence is TGTGCCATCAGTGGACAGGCTTCCTACGAGCAGTACTTC.

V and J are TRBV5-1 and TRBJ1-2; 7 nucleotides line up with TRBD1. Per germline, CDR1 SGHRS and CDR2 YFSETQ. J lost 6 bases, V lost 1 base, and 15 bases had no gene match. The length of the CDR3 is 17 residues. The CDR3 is CASSLLGQAAPLDGYTF. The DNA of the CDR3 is TGCGCCAGCAGCTTGCTTGGACAGGCCGCTCCGTTGGATGGCTACACCTTC.

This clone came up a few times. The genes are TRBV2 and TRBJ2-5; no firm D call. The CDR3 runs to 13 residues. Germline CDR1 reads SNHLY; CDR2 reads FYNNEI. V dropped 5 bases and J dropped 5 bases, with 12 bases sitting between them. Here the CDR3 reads CASSFARSETQYF. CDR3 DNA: TGTGCCAGCAGTTTTGCTAGGAGTGAGACCCAGTACTTC.

CDR3 residues: CSVERGQGKIDEQFF. The CDR3 DNA sequence: TGCAGCGTGGAAAGGGGACAGGGAAAGATAGATGAGCAGTTCTTC. This chain connects TRBV29-1 to TRBJ2-1; 9 positions agree with TRBD1. Germline loops: CDR1 SQVTM, CDR2 ANQGSEA. This CDR3 spans 15 amino acids. J was trimmed by 8 bases and V by 6 bases; bases with no gene match: 14.

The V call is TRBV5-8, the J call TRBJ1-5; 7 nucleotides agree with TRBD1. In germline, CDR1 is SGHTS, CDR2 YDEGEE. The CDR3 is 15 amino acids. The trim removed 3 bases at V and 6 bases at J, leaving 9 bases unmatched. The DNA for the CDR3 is TGTGCCAGCAGCTCCCGAGACAGGGATTTTCAGCCCCAGCATTTT. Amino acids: CASSSRDRDFQPQHF.

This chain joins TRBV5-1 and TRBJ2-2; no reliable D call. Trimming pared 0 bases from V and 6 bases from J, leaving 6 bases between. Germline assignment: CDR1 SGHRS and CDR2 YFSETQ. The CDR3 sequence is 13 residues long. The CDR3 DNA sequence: TGCGCCAGCAGCTTGGCACTCTCCGGGGAGCTGTTTTTT. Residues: CASSLALSGELFF. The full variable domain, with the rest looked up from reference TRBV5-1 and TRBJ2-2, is KAGVTQTPRYLIKTRGQQVTLSCSPISGHRSVSWYQQTPGQGLQFLFEYFSETQRNKGNFPGRFSGRQFSNSRSEMNVSTLELGDSALYLCASSLALSGELFFGEGSRLTVL.

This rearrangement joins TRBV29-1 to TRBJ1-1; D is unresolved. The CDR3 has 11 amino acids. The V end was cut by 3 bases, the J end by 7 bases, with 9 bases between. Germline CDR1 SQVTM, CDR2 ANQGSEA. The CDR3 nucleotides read TGCAGCGTTGAGGTAGTTAGTGAAGCTTTCTTT. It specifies CSVEVVSEAFF.

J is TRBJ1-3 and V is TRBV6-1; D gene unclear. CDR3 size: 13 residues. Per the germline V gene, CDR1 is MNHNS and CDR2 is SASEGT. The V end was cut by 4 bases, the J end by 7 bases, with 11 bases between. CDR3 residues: CASSGSNGNTIYF. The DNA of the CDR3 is TGTGCCAGCAGTGGATCTAACGGGAACACCATATATTTT.

The CDR3, as DNA: TGTGCCAGCAGGACAGGCGGGAGGAGCACCGGGGAGCTGTTTTTT. This encodes CASRTGGRSTGELFF. This sequence joins TRBV2 and TRBJ2-2; 8 bases agree with TRBD2. Germline V CDR1 and CDR2: SNHLY, FYNNEI. V lost 6 bases, J lost 4 bases, and 7 bases stayed unmatched. The CDR3 is 15 residues long.

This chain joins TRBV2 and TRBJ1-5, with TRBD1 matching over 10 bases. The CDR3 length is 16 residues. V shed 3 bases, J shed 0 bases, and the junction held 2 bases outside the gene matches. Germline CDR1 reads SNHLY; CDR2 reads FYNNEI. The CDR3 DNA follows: TGTGCCAGCAGTGAGGGGACAGGGGCTAGCAATCAGCCCCAGCATTTT. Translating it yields CASSEGTGASNQPQHF. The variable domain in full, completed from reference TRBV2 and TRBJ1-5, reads EPEVTQTPSHQVTQMGQEVILRCVPISNHLYFYWYRQILGQKVEFLVSFYNNEISEKSEIFDDQFSVERPDGSNFTLKIRSTKLEDSAMYFCASSEGTGASNQPQHFGDGTRLSIL.

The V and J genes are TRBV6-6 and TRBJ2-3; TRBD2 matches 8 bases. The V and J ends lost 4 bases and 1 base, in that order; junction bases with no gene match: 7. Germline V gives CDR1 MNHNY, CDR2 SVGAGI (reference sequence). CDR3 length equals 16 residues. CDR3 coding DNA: TGTGCCAGCAGTTTACTCGGGGGGGCAGGCACAGATACGCAGTATTTT. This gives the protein CASSLLGGAGTDTQYF.

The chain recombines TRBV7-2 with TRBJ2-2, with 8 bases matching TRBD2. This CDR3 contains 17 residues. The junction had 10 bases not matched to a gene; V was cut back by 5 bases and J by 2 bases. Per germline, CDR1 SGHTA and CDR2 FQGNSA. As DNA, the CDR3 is TGTGCCAGCAGCCCCTCTCGGGGGGGGCCCAACACCGGGGAGCTGTTTTTT. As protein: CASSPSRGGPNTGELFF.

The CDR3 region has the DNA TGTGCCAGCCGCCCCGGGGGGTCGTGGTCTGGGGCCAACGTCCTGACTTTC. Protein product: CASRPGGSWSGANVLTF. J is TRBJ2-6 and V is TRBV28; TRBD2 agrees at 7 bases. Germline V gene sequence: CDR1 MDHEN, CDR2 SYDVKM. The V gene end was trimmed by 8 bases and the J gene end by 1 base; junction bases not matched to a gene: 11. This CDR3 contains 17 residues.

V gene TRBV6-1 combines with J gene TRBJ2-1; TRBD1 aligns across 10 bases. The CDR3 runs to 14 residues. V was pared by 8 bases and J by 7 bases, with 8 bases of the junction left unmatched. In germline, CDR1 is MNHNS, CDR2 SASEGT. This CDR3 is CASRRQGARNEQFF. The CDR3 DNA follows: TGTGCCAGCCGTCGACAGGGGGCGCGAAATGAGCAGTTCTTC.

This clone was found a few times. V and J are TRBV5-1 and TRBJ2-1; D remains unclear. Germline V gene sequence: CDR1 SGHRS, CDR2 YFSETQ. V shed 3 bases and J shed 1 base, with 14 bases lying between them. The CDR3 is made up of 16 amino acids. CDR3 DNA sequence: TGCGCCAGCAGCTCTAACCCAGGTAAATCCTACAATGAGCAGTTCTTC. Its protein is CASSSNPGKSYNEQFF.

The CDR3: CAISQTRDTRRETQYF. The CDR3 coding sequence is TGTGCCATCAGCCAGACTCGGGACACTCGTCGGGAGACCCAGTACTTC. The chain couples TRBV10-3 to TRBJ2-5, with D possibly matching TRBD1 (6 bases). The CDR3 spans 16 residues. V lost 6 bases and J lost 5, with 22 bases in between. Germline values: CDR1 ENHRY, CDR2 SYGVKD.

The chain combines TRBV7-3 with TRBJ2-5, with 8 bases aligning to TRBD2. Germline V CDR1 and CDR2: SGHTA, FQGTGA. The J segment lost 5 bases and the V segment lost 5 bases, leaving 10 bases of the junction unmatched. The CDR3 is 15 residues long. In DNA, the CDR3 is TGTGCCAGCAGCCGAAGCGGGAGCGTTCGGGAGACCCAGTACTTC. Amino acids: CASSRSGSVRETQYF.

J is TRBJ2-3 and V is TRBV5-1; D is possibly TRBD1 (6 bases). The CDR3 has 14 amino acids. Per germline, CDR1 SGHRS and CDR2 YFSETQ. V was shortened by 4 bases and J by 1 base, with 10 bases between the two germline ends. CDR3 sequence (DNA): TGCGCCAGCAGCACGACAGGAGGCACAGATACGCAGTATTTT. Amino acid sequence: CASSTTGGTDTQYF.

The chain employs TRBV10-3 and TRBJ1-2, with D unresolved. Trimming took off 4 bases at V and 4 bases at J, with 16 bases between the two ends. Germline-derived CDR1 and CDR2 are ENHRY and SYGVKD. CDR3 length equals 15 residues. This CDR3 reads CAISGLRETFYGYTF. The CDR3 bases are TGTGCCATCAGTGGATTGAGGGAAACTTTCTATGGCTACACCTTC.

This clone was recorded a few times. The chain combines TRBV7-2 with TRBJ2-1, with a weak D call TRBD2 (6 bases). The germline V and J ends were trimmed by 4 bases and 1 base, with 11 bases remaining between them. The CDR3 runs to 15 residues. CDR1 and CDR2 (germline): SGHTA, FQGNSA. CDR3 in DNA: TGTGCCAGCAGCTCTGAGCGGGCTTCCTACAATGAGCAGTTCTTC. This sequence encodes CASSSERASYNEQFF.

CDR3 in amino acids: CASSLAGQTNTEAFF. CDR3 nucleotides: TGCGCCAGCAGCTTGGCAGGTCAGACGAACACTGAAGCTTTCTTT. The chain recombines TRBV5-1 with TRBJ1-1; no clear D. CDR1 SGHRS and CDR2 YFSETQ come from the germline V gene. The CDR3 runs 15 residues. V was trimmed by 0 bases and J by 1 base, leaving 10 bases between them.

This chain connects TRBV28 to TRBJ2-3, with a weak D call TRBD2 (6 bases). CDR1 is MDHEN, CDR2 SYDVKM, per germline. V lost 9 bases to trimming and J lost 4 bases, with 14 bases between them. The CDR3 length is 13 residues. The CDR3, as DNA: TGTGCCAGAGGAGGGGAGAGTGCAGATACGCAGTATTTT. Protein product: CARGGESADTQYF.